One sample yielded the 14 T cell receptor beta chains listed below, sequenced in a study of blood T cell repertoires in COVID-19. Sequencing used immunoSEQ multiplex PCR; TCRdb keeps in-frame clones, though not all of them. The profile shows roughly 150,000 clones, approximately 78% of them singletons. Input material: PBMCs or T cells enriched from blood (not recorded which). The receptors shown here come from a woman between 45 and 60 years old who had recovered from COVID-19.

The chain couples TRBV5-6 to TRBJ2-7, with a possible D match to TRBD1 (5 bases). Between the trimmed V and J ends, which lost 3 bases and 0 bases, there was a span of 19 bases. Germline-derived CDR1 and CDR2 are SGHDT and YYEEEE. The CDR3 length is 17 residues. The CDR3 is CASSSPPQHRSSYEQYF. CDR3 DNA sequence: TGTGCCAGCAGCTCCCCGCCTCAACACAGGAGCTCCTACGAGCAGTACTTC.

The chain combines TRBV25-1 with TRBJ1-1; D not resolved. Germline lookup yields CDR1 MGHDK and CDR2 SYGVNS. V lost 2 bases and J lost 3, with 13 bases in between. The CDR3 sequence is 15 residues long. CDR3 sequence reads: CASSEPQSGDTEAFF. Here the CDR3 DNA reads TGTGCCAGCAGTGAACCCCAGAGCGGGGACACTGAAGCTTTCTTT.

Only a few counts were recorded for this clone. The J gene is TRBJ1-6, the V gene TRBV7-9, with 7 bases lining up with TRBD1. Germline V gives CDR1 SEHNR, CDR2 FQNEAQ (reference sequence). The J segment lost 14 bases and the V segment lost 5 bases, leaving 15 bases of the junction unmatched. This CDR3 is 15 amino acids long. CDR3 sequence: CASSPWTGQGGTLHF. The CDR3, as DNA: TGTGCCAGCAGCCCTTGGACAGGCCAAGGTGGGACCCTCCACTTT. Together with reference TRBV7-9 and TRBJ1-6, the CDR3 gives the full variable domain: DTGVSQNPRHKITKRGQNVTFRCDPISEHNRLYWYRQTLGQGPEFLTYFQNEAQLEKSRLLSDRFSAERPKGSFSTLEIQRTEQGDSAMYLCASSPWTGQGGTLHFGNGTRLTVT.

The rearrangement joins TRBV25-1 to TRBJ1-1, with unresolved D. The CDR3 is 14 amino acids. Germline V lookup: CDR1 MGHDK, CDR2 SYGVNS. Between the trimmed V and J ends, which lost 1 base and 5 bases, there was a span of 11 bases. CDR3 sequence reads: CASSELGRETEAFF. The CDR3 DNA sequence: TGTGCCAGCAGTGAATTGGGGAGGGAGACTGAAGCTTTCTTT.

The rearrangement links TRBV28 to TRBJ2-1; D not resolved. This CDR3 region has 11 residues. V was trimmed by 5 bases and J by 11 bases, leaving 10 bases between them. Looked up from germline, CDR1 is MDHEN and CDR2 is SYDVKM. The CDR3 is CASSPRGQQFF. CDR3 bases: TGTGCCAGCAGTCCCCGAGGCCAGCAGTTCTTC. Full variable domain (remainder filled in from reference TRBV28 and TRBJ2-1): DVKVTQSSRYLVKRTGEKVFLECVQDMDHENMFWYRQDPGLGLRLIYFSYDVKMKEKGDIPEGYSVSREKKERFSLILESASTNQTSMYLCASSPRGQQFFGPGTRLTVL.

This chain uses TRBV6-5 with TRBJ2-3, with 9 nucleotides matching TRBD2. After removal of 2 bases from V and 0 bases from J, the junction contained 3 bases not matched to a gene. The CDR3 runs 16 residues. Germline V lookup: CDR1 MNHEY, CDR2 SVGAGI. In DNA, the CDR3 is TGTGCCAGCAGTTACGGGAGCGGGGGGAGCACAGATACGCAGTATTTT. It codes for CASSYGSGGSTDTQYF.

CDR3: CASSLVPGGVDTQYF. The CDR3 region has the DNA TGTGCCAGCAGCTTAGTCCCGGGGGGAGTTGATACGCAGTATTTT. This chain connects TRBV11-3 to TRBJ2-3, with TRBD2 identical over 7 bases. V trimming: 1 base; J trimming: 6 bases; junction bases outside the gene matches: 7. This CDR3 contains 15 residues. CDR1 is SGHNT, CDR2 YENEEA, per germline.

The V call is TRBV12-3 or TRBV12-4, the J call TRBJ2-2; D not certain. The CDR3 has 13 amino acids. V was cut by 3 bases and J by 6 bases, with 8 bases left in between. CDR3 region: CASSFLGPGELFF. CDR3 nucleotides: TGTGCCAGCAGTTTTCTAGGCCCCGGGGAGCTGTTTTTT.

This chain connects TRBV18 to TRBJ1-6; 10 bases fit TRBD1. The CDR3 has 13 amino acids. V gave up 6 bases and J gave up 7 bases; unmatched junction bases: 0. Per germline, CDR1 KGHSH and CDR2 LQKENI. The CDR3, as DNA: TGTGCCAGCTCGGGACAGGGGAATTCACCCCTCCACTTT. It is translated as CASSGQGNSPLHF.

The rearrangement uses TRBV7-9 and TRBJ1-1; D gene ambiguous. The CDR3 totals 14 residues. In germline, CDR1 is SEHNR, CDR2 FQNEAQ (reference sequence). The ends were cut back, 5 bases at V and 0 bases at J, with 10 bases in the middle. The CDR3 region has the DNA TGTGCCAGCAGCCGATCCGGGGTGAACACTGAAGCTTTCTTT. Translating it yields CASSRSGVNTEAFF.

This sequence joins TRBV5-1 and TRBJ1-1; possible D gene TRBD1, 6 bases. Between the trimmed V and J ends, which lost 7 bases and 4 bases, there was a span of 17 bases. CDR1 and CDR2 (germline): SGHRS, YFSETQ. The CDR3 is made up of 14 amino acids. This chain's CDR3 is CASGGREGGTEAFF. The DNA of the CDR3 is TGCGCCAGCGGAGGAAGGGAGGGGGGCACTGAAGCTTTCTTT. The full variable domain, rest sourced from reference TRBV5-1 and TRBJ1-1, is KAGVTQTPRYLIKTRGQQVTLSCSPISGHRSVSWYQQTPGQGLQFLFEYFSETQRNKGNFPGRFSGRQFSNSRSEMNVSTLELGDSALYLCASGGREGGTEAFFGQGTRLTVV.

V usage is TRBV6-4 and J usage is TRBJ1-1, with a tentative D call TRBD1 (5 bases). Per the germline V gene, CDR1 is MRHNA and CDR2 is SNTAGT. There are 14 residues in the CDR3. V was pared by 0 bases and J by 1 base, with 6 bases between. As DNA, the CDR3 is TGTGCCAGCAGTGACTCGGACACGAACACTGAAGCTTTCTTT. Translating gives CASSDSDTNTEAFF.

This clone was picked up a small number of times. J is TRBJ2-7 and V is TRBV5-4; TRBD2 matches 8 bases. The CDR3 spans 15 residues. V was clipped by 4 bases and J by 4 bases; unmatched bases: 10. The germline gives CDR1 SGHNT, CDR2 YYREEE (reference sequence). CDR3 region: CASSPSSGRSYEQYF. Here the CDR3 DNA reads TGTGCCAGCAGCCCATCTAGCGGGCGTAGTTACGAGCAGTACTTC.

Notes on this clone: Other nucleotide sequences from this sample produce the same CDR3. The chain combines TRBV28 with TRBJ1-6; D gene uncertain. Per germline, CDR1 MDHEN and CDR2 SYDVKM. The CDR3 is 14 amino acids. Between the trimmed V and J ends, which lost 2 bases and 5 bases, there was a span of 7 bases. The CDR3 DNA reads as TGTGCCAGCAGTTTAGGGCAGAATAATTCACCCCTCCACTTT. Translating gives CASSLGQNNSPLHF.